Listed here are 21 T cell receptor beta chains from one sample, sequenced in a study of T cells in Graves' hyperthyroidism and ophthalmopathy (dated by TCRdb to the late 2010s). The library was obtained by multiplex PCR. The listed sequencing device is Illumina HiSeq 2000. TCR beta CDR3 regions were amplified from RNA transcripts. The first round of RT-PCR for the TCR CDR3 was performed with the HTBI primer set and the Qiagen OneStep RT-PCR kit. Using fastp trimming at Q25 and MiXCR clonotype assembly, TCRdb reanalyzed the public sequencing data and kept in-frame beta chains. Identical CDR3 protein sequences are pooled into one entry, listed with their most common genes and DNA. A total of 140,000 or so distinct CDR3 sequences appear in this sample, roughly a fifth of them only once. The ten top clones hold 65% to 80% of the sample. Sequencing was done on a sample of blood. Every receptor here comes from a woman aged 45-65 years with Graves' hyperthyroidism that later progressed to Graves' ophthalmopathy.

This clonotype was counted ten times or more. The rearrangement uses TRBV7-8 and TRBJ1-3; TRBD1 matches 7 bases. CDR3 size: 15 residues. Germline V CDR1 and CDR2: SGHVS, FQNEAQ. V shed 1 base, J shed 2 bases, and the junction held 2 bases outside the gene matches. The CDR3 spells CASSLDTGAGNTIYF. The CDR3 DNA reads TGTGCCAGCAGCTTAGATACAGGGGCTGGAAACACCATATATTTT.

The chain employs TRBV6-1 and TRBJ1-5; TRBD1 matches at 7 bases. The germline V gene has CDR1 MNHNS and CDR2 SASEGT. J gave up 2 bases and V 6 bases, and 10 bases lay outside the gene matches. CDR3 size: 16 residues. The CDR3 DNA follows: TGTGCCAGCAGCGGAAGGAACCAGGGGGGCAATCAGCCCCAGCATTTT. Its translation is CASSGRNQGGNQPQHF.

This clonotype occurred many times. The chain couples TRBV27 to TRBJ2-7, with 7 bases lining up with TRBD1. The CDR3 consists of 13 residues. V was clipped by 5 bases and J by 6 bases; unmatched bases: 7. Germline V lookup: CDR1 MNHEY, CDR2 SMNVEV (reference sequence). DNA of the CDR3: TGTGCCAGCAGTGAGACAGGGTTCGGCGAGCAGTACTTC. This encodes CASSETGFGEQYF.

The CDR3 is CASSLGFAGAEAFF. DNA for the CDR3: TGTGCCAGCAGCTTAGGGTTCGCAGGGGCTGAAGCTTTCTTT. V usage is TRBV11-2 and J usage is TRBJ1-1; weak D call: TRBD1 (6 bases). This CDR3 has 14 residues. Germline CDR1 and CDR2: SGHAT and FQNNGV. V dropped 1 base and J dropped 6 bases, with 12 bases sitting between them.

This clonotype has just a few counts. The CDR3 sequence is CASSERAGGTHAKNIQYF. CDR3 sequence (DNA): TGTGCCAGCAGCGAGAGGGCGGGAGGGACTCATGCCAAAAACATTCAGTACTTC. The chain couples TRBV7-3 to TRBJ2-4; 9 nucleotides line up with TRBD2. V trimming: 5 bases; J trimming: 1 base; junction bases outside the gene matches: 12. The CDR3 extends over 18 amino acids. Per germline, CDR1 SGHTA and CDR2 FQGTGA.

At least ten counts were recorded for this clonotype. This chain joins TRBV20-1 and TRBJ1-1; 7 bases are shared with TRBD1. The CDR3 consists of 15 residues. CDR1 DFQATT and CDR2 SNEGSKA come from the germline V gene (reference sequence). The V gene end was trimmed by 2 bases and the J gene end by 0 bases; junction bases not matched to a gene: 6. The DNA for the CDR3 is TGCAGTGCTAGACGGACAGGTACCATGAACACTGAAGCTTTCTTT. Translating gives CSARRTGTMNTEAFF.

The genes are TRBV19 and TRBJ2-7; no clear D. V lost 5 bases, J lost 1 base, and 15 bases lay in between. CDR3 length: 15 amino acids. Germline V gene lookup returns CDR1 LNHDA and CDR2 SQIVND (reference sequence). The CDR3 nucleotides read TGTGCCAGTAGTGACCCTTCCGGCGATTCCTACGAGCAGTACTTC. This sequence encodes CASSDPSGDSYEQYF. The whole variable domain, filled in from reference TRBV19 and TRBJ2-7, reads DGGITQSPKYLFRKEGQNVTLSCEQNLNHDAMYWYRQDPGQGLRLIYYSQIVNDFQKGDIAEGYSVSREKKESFPLTVTSAQKNPTAFYLCASSDPSGDSYEQYFGPGTRLTVT.

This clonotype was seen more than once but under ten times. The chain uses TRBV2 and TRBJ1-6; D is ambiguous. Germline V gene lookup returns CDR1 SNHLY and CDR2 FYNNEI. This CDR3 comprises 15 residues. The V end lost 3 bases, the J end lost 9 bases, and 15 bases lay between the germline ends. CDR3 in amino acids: CASSDYSLRGSPLHF. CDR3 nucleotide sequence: TGTGCCAGCAGTGATTATTCCTTGCGGGGTTCACCCCTCCACTTT.

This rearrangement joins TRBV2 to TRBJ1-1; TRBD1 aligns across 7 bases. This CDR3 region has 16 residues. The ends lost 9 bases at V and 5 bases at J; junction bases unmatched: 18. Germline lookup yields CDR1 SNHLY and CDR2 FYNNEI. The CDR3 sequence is CASLPYLGQSGTEAFF. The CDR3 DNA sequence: TGTGCCAGTCTTCCATATTTGGGACAGAGTGGGACTGAAGCTTTCTTT.

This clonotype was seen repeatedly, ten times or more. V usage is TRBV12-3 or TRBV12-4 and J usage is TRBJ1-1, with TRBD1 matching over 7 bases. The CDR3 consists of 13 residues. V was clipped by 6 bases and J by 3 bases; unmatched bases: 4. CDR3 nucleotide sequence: TGTGCCAGCAGCCGGGACAGATACACTGAAGCTTTCTTT. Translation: CASSRDRYTEAFF.

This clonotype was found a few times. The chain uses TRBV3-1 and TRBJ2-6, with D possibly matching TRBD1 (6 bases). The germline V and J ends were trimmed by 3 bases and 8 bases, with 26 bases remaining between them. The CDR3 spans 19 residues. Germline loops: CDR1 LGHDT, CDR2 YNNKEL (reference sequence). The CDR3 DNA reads TGTGCCAGCAGCCACTTTCCAGACAGGTGCTCTCTGGGGACCAACGTCCTGACTTTC. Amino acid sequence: CASSHFPDRCSLGTNVLTF.

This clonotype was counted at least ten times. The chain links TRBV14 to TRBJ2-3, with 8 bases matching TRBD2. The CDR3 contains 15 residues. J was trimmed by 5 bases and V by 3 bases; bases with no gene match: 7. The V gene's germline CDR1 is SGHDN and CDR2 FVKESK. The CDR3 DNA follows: TGTGCCAGCAGCCAGAGCAGCGGGAGCGTAGATACGCAGTATTTT. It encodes CASSQSSGSVDTQYF.

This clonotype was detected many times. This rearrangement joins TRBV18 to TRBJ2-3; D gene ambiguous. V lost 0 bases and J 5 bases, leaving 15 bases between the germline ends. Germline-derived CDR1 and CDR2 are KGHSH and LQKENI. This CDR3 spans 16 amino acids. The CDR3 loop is CASSPPSRNVGDTQYF. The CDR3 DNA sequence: TGTGCCAGCTCACCACCGAGTCGCAACGTGGGAGATACGCAGTATTTT.

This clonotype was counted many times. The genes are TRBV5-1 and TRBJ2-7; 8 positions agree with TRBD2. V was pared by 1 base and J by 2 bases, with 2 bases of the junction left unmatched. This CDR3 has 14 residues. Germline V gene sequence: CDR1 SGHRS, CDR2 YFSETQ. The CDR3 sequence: CASSLSLAAYEQYF. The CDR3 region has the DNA TGCGCCAGCAGCTTGTCACTAGCGGCCTACGAGCAGTACTTC.

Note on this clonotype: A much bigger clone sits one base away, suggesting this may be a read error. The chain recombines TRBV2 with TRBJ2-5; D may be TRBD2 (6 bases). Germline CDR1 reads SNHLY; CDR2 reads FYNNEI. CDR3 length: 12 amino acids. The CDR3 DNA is TGTGCCGGGAGGAGTAATCAAGAGACCCAGTGCTTC. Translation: CAGRSNQETQCF.

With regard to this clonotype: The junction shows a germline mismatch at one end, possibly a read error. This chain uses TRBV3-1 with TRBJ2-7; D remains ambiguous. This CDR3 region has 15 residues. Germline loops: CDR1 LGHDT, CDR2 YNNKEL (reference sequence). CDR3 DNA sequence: TGTGCCAGCAGCCAAGGGTCAGGCGCTACCTACGGGCAGTACTTC. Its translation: CASSQGSGATYGQYF.

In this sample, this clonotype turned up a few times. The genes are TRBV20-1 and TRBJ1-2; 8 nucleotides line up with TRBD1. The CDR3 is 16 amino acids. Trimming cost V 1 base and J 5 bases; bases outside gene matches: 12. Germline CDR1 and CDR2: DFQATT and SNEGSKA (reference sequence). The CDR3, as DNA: TGCAGTGCTAGAGTTTCCCCCAGGGGGCGCCGGTATGGCTACACCTTC. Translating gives CSARVSPRGRRYGYTF.

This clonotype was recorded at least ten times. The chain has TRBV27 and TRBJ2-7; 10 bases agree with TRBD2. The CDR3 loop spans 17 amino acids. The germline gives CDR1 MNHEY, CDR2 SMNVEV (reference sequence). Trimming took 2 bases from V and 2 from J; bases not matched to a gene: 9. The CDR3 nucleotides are TGTGCCAGCAGTTTAAACCCTAGCGGGGGTACTCCCTACGAGCAGTACTTC. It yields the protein CASSLNPSGGTPYEQYF.

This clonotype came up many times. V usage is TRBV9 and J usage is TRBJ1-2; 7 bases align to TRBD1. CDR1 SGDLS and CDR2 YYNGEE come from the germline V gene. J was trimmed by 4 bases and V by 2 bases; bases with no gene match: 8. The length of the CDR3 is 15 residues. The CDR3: CASSVGTESFYGYTF. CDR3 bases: TGTGCCAGCAGCGTTGGGACAGAGAGCTTCTATGGCTACACCTTC.

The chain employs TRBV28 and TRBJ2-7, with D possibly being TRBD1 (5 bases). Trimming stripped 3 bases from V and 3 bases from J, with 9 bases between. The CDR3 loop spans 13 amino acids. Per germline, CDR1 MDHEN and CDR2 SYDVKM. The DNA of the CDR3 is TGTGCCAGCAGTTTCCCGACAGTCTACGAGCAGTACTTC. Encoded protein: CASSFPTVYEQYF.

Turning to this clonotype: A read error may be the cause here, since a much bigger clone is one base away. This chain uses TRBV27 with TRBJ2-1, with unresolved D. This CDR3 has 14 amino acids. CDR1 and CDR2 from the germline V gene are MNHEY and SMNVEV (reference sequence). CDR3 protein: CASSLSRYYDEQFF. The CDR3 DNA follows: TGTGCCAGCAGTTTATCCCGCTACTACGATGAGCAGTTCTTC.